The 24 T cell receptor beta chains below come from one sample, sequenced in a study of T cells after yellow fever vaccination. TCRdb reprocessed the 5' RACE reads with MiXCR, giving one entry per CDR3 protein. The data show around 25,000 distinct CDR3 sequences, under 5.5% seen once. The specimen was PBMCs, either bulk or a sorted T-cell subset (CD4+, CD8+, memory, or dextramer-sorted; not recorded which), collected on the day of the yellow fever booster vaccination. These receptors came from a man between 18 and 29 years old who received the YFV17D yellow fever vaccine.

This clonotype has ten or more counts. The CDR3 DNA reads TGTGCCAGCAGCCAAGAAGTTTGGCGCGGAGGCTACACCTTC. Protein: CASSQEVWRGGYTF. This rearrangement joins TRBV4-2 to TRBJ1-2; D is unclear. CDR3 length: 14 amino acids. V was clipped by 0 bases and J by 8 bases, with 13 bases between them. Looked up from germline, CDR1 is LGHNA and CDR2 is YNFKEQ.

This clonotype has a count of ten or more. V and J are TRBV5-1 and TRBJ2-1, with 11 bases matching TRBD2. Germline V gives CDR1 SGHRS, CDR2 YFSETQ. There are 17 residues in the CDR3. J lost 2 bases, V lost 4 bases, and 8 bases had no gene match. CDR3 in amino acids: CASSRSLAGGTYNEQFF. The CDR3 nucleotides read TGCGCCAGCAGCCGGTCGCTAGCGGGGGGTACCTACAATGAGCAGTTCTTC.

In its sample, this clonotype was seen many times. The DNA of the CDR3 is TGTGCCAGCAGCTTAGCGCAACAGGGGATGGGCAATGAGCAGTTCTTC. It codes for CASSLAQQGMGNEQFF. This chain links TRBV7-6 with TRBJ2-1; 7 positions match TRBD1. J lost 6 bases, V lost 0 bases, and 8 bases had no gene match. In germline, CDR1 is SGHVS, CDR2 FNYEAQ. The CDR3 is made up of 16 amino acids.

In this sample, this clonotype turned up many times. The chain recombines TRBV5-1 with TRBJ1-4; TRBD1 might be the D (5 bases). This CDR3 has 14 residues. V shed 5 bases and J shed 3 bases, with 11 bases lying between them. Germline loops: CDR1 SGHRS, CDR2 YFSETQ. CDR3 sequence reads: CASSWPGANEKLFF. In DNA form, the CDR3 reads TGCGCCAGCAGTTGGCCGGGGGCTAATGAAAAACTGTTTTTT.

This clonotype was recorded at least ten times. The chain has TRBV5-1 and TRBJ2-3, with 11 bases lining up with TRBD1. The CDR3 consists of 15 residues. Germline values: CDR1 SGHRS, CDR2 YFSETQ. Unmatched junction bases numbered 1, after V lost 0 bases and J lost 4 bases. The DNA for the CDR3 is TGCGCCAGCAGCTTGGAGGGACAGGGGGCAGATACGCAGTATTTT. It translates to CASSLEGQGADTQYF.

Many counts were recorded for this clonotype. The V and J genes are TRBV5-1 and TRBJ2-3; D may match TRBD1 or TRBD2 (6 bases each). V was trimmed by 4 bases and J by 4 bases, leaving 13 bases between them. Germline CDR1 SGHRS, CDR2 YFSETQ. The CDR3 runs 14 residues. The chain's CDR3 is CASSGGLAADTQYF. Written as DNA, the CDR3 is TGCGCCAGCAGCGGGGGGCTAGCAGCAGATACGCAGTATTTT.

V and J are TRBV6-5 and TRBJ2-3; D not resolved. Germline V gene data show CDR1 as MNHEY and CDR2 as SVGAGI. Trimming pared 10 bases from V and 6 bases from J, leaving 14 bases between. The CDR3 sequence is 12 residues long. Written as DNA, the CDR3 is TGTGCCACCGGTAGGATCACCGATACGCAGTATTTT. Translated: CATGRITDTQYF.

This clonotype was recorded a few times. J is TRBJ2-1 and V is TRBV2, with TRBD1 as a possible D gene (6 bases). The CDR3 has 14 amino acids. The germline V gene encodes CDR1 SNHLY and CDR2 FYNNEI. Trimming stripped 8 bases from V and 9 bases from J, with 20 bases between. CDR3 protein: CASPPGQDPGEQFF. The CDR3 nucleotides are TGTGCCAGCCCCCCGGGACAAGACCCTGGTGAGCAGTTCTTC.

This clonotype was seen a few times. V gene TRBV27 combines with J gene TRBJ2-5; the D is unclear. Germline values: CDR1 MNHEY, CDR2 SMNVEV (reference sequence). The CDR3 sequence is 17 residues long. The V and J ends lost 4 bases and 3 bases respectively, with 21 bases between them. CDR3 residues: CASSSLSLWTEKETQYF. CDR3 DNA: TGTGCCAGCAGTTCACTATCCCTGTGGACGGAAAAAGAGACCCAGTACTTC.

This clonotype was counted ten times or more. The chain employs TRBV21-1 and TRBJ2-1; TRBD2, the table's D call, lacks a check against the DNA. TRBV21-1 is noted as a pseudogene. The CDR3 has 18 residues. The CDR3 region has the DNA TGTGCCAGCAGCGGGGACTGGACTAGCGGGGGGGCAGTCCATGAGCAGTTCTTC. Protein sequence: CASSGDWTSGGAVHEQFF.

This clonotype came up many times. This sequence joins TRBV12-3 or TRBV12-4 and TRBJ1-3, with D possibly TRBD1 on 6 matching bases. There are 15 residues in the CDR3. Trimming left V 5 bases short and J 0 bases short, with 11 bases between. This CDR3 is CASSPQGHSGNTIYF. Written as DNA, the CDR3 is TGTGCCAGCAGTCCCCAGGGGCACTCTGGAAACACCATATATTTT.

This clonotype was counted many times. The rearrangement links TRBV4-2 to TRBJ2-7; TRBD2 matches 12 bases. Losses at the gene ends were 4 bases for V and 3 bases for J; bases not matched to a gene: 1. The CDR3 sequence is 14 residues long. Germline V gives CDR1 LGHNA, CDR2 YNFKEQ. The CDR3: CASSRLAGDYEQYV. In DNA, the CDR3 is TGTGCCAGCAGCCGACTAGCGGGAGACTACGAGCAGTACGTC.

This clonotype was counted at least ten times. The V call is TRBV6-1, the J call TRBJ1-4, with a tentative D call TRBD1 (6 bases). Germline V gives CDR1 MNHNS, CDR2 SASEGT. This CDR3 has 15 amino acids. V shed 5 bases and J shed 6 bases, with 16 bases lying between them. The CDR3 bases are TGTGCCAGCAGTCTTACAGGGCGATGGGATGAAAAACTGTTTTTT. Translated, it gives CASSLTGRWDEKLFF.

This clonotype was observed many times. This chain connects TRBV5-1 to TRBJ2-3; D remains ambiguous. CDR3 length: 12 residues. Trimming cost V 0 bases and J 5 bases, with 4 bases left between them. Germline V gives CDR1 SGHRS, CDR2 YFSETQ. The CDR3 DNA follows: TGCGCCAGCAGCTTGGCACAAGATACGCAGTATTTT. Protein sequence: CASSLAQDTQYF.

J is TRBJ1-2 and V is TRBV30; 9 bases fit TRBD1. Germline V CDR1 and CDR2: GTSNPN, SVGIG (reference sequence). This CDR3 is 14 amino acids long. With V trimmed by 8 bases and J by 0 bases, 7 bases remained unmatched. CDR3: CAQLGQGANYGYTF. The CDR3 bases are TGTGCCCAGCTGGGACAGGGAGCTAACTATGGCTACACCTTC.

This clonotype was seen at least ten times. The V gene is TRBV3-1, the J gene TRBJ2-1; TRBD2 agrees at 11 bases. Germline values: CDR1 LGHDT, CDR2 YNNKEL (reference sequence). Germline trimming cut 4 bases from V and 2 bases from J; bases unmatched to any gene: 1. CDR3 length: 15 residues. The CDR3 DNA reads as TGTGCCAGCAGCCGTAGCGGGGGGGCCTACAATGAGCAGTTCTTC. This sequence encodes CASSRSGGAYNEQFF.

In this sample, this clonotype turned up a few times. A read error is possible here, since a much larger clone lies one base away. This sequence joins TRBV5-1 and TRBJ1-1; D gene ambiguous. CDR3 size: 14 residues. V lost 3 bases, J lost 1 base, and 10 bases lay in between. Looked up from germline, CDR1 is SGHRS and CDR2 is YFSETQ. CDR3 nucleotides: TGCGCCAGCAGCTCTCGGCAGAAGAACACTGAAGCTTTCTTT. This gives the protein CASSSRQKNTEAFF.

This clonotype has a count of ten or more. The chain recombines TRBV13 with TRBJ2-7; 7 nucleotides match TRBD1. Germline CDR1 reads PRHDT; CDR2 reads FYEKMQ (reference sequence). CDR3 length: 13 amino acids. Trimming cost V 5 bases and J 4 bases; bases outside gene matches: 5. CDR3 in DNA: TGTGCCAGCAGCCGGACAGGCCTTTACGAGCAGTACGTC. Translated, it gives CASSRTGLYEQYV.

By share, this clonotype counts as medium-sized. The rearrangement uses TRBV6-4 and TRBJ2-1; 14 bases line up with TRBD2. V shed 0 bases, J shed 8 bases, and the junction held 0 bases outside the gene matches. This CDR3 is built from 15 residues. Looked up from germline, CDR1 is MRHNA and CDR2 is SNTAGT. The CDR3 region has the DNA TGTGCCAGCAGTGACTCGACTAGCGGGGGGGATGAGCAGTTCTTC. As protein: CASSDSTSGGDEQFF.

In this sample, this clonotype turned up many times. The rearrangement links TRBV7-2 to TRBJ2-1; D is unresolved. Germline CDR1 reads SGHTA; CDR2 reads FQGNSA. The CDR3 totals 14 residues. V was trimmed by 11 bases and J by 0 bases, leaving 14 bases between them. The chain's CDR3 is CAASELYSYNEQFF. The DNA for the CDR3 is TGTGCCGCGTCGGAGTTGTACTCCTACAATGAGCAGTTCTTC. The complete variable domain, with remaining parts taken from reference TRBV7-2 and TRBJ2-1, reads GAGVSQSPSNKVTEKGKDVELRCDPISGHTALYWYRQSLGQGLEFLIYFQGNSAPDKSGLPSDRFSAERTGGSVSTLTIQRTQQEDSAVYLCAASELYSYNEQFFGPGTRLTVL.

The J gene is TRBJ1-1, the V gene TRBV9, with TRBD1 matching 7 bases. The trim removed 6 bases at V and 1 base at J, leaving 6 bases unmatched. The length of the CDR3 is 14 residues. In germline, CDR1 is SGDLS, CDR2 YYNGEE. CDR3 sequence: CASNPTGKNTEAFF. CDR3 bases: TGTGCCAGCAACCCGACAGGGAAGAACACTGAAGCTTTCTTT. The whole variable domain, remainder taken from reference TRBV9 and TRBJ1-1, is DSGVTQTPKHLITATGQRVTLRCSPRSGDLSVYWYQQSLDQGLQFLIQYYNGEERAKGNILERFSAQQFPDLHSELNLSSLELGDSALYFCASNPTGKNTEAFFGQGTRLTVV.

This clonotype was seen ten or more times. The CDR3 loop reads CASSSAGPPYGYTF. The CDR3 DNA sequence: TGCGCCAGCAGCTCGGCCGGGCCCCCCTATGGCTACACCTTC. The chain couples TRBV5-1 to TRBJ1-2; D is uncertain. The germline V and J ends were trimmed by 3 bases and 4 bases, with 13 bases remaining between them. The CDR3 runs to 14 residues. Germline values: CDR1 SGHRS, CDR2 YFSETQ.

This clonotype was recorded many times. V usage is TRBV5-1 and J usage is TRBJ2-1; 8 nucleotides match TRBD1. CDR3 size: 15 residues. CDR1 is SGHRS, CDR2 YFSETQ, per germline. With V trimmed by 1 base and J by 2 bases, 2 bases remained unmatched. CDR3 sequence reads: CASSLTGGPYNEQFF. The CDR3 DNA follows: TGCGCCAGCAGCTTGACAGGGGGACCCTACAATGAGCAGTTCTTC.

This clonotype showed up many times. This sequence joins TRBV20-1 and TRBJ2-7; D gene unclear. Deletions cut 1 base from V and 0 bases from J, with 16 bases between. This CDR3 comprises 16 residues. Germline-derived CDR1 and CDR2 are DFQATT and SNEGSKA (reference sequence). Here the CDR3 reads CSARAAVDASSYEQYV. The CDR3 DNA sequence: TGCAGTGCTAGAGCTGCCGTTGACGCTAGCTCCTACGAGCAGTACGTC.